The entry below gives a single TCR beta chain sequence along with its context. Its antigen has not been determined. Base qualities are missing; no much larger clone stands one base away. Preparation of the library involved PCR. Reads for this sample came from a NextSeq 500. Bulk TCR libraries were made following a previously described method, with the TCR primers given in Table S5. The Qiagen AllPrep DNA/RNA kit was used to purify total RNA. Before analysis, reads from multiple sequencing runs of the same library were pooled. Per the source publication's procedure: Reads were retained only if an exact TCR constant sequence was present, and the retained reads were trimmed to 150 nt and grouped according to their 12-nt molecular barcodes. Within each barcode group, reads were sub-clustered at a 15% Levenshtein threshold, and quality-weighted consensus sequences were built per RNA molecule. Non-functional sequences were filtered out, along with any lower-count sequence sitting one edit away from another sequence. Barcode sub-clusters with fewer than 20% of the maximum read count were removed, based on fitting two negative binomial distributions. TCRdb trimmed public reads at Q25 via fastp, called clones via MiXCR and kept in-frame beta chains. Every CDR3 protein is listed once, alongside the most common genes and DNA of its rows. Clone size and V and J calls follow TCRdb, not the original study. A total of approximately 500,000 distinct CDR3 sequences appear in this sample, around 23% of them only once. The ten largest clones add up to 0.7% to 0.9% of the sample.

This sample is part of a study of molecular identifiers for immune sequencing clone quantification (dated by TCRdb to between 2018 and 2020). With respect to the entire study: In a replicate experiment, RNA from about 19,000 or 110,000 naive CD8 T cells was split into five aliquots, four of which were sequenced. This methods study benchmarked molecular-identifier clustering-based TCR repertoire sequencing (MIDCIRS) and TCR RNA copy counting, using CD8 T cells to do so. Here is what the overall study found, with its caveats: Modeling estimated 2.5 to 3 recovered TCR RNA copies per cell, compared with 9.5 to 10 by digital PCR, which implies about 30% capture efficiency. Naive libraries contained spiked-in Jurkat TCR RNA (roughly ten copies' worth), which is not part of the donor repertoire. Spiked-in Jurkat TCR RNA equal to a single cell's worth was reported to be detectable even within 1,200,000 naive CD8 T cells. In CMV-specific effector cells, clones with more than 20 RNA copies contained over 97% of molecules, whereas in naive cells such clones contained under 1% of molecules. When barcode sub-clustering was left out, chimeric consensus sequences inflated TCR diversity, with chimeras reaching as high as 47%. The sizes of highly expanded clones could end up underestimated when identical TCR molecules share a barcode.

Unmatched junction bases come to 6, with V trimmed by 5 bases and J by 0 bases. The germline V gene (reference sequence) specifies LNHDA as CDR1 and SQIVND as CDR2. The CDR3 numbers 15 residues from cysteine through phenylalanine. The DNA shown is the 45-base CDR3, in frame from base 1. Naive CD8 T cell libraries were made from approximately 20,000 to 1,000,000 sorted cells using 10%, 30% or 50% of purified RNA. Naive CD8 T cells, defined as CD8+CD4-CCR7+CD45RA+, were FACS-sorted into RLT Plus buffer on a BD FACSAria II. To test detection sensitivity, Jurkat RNA equivalent to roughly nine TCR copies was spiked into samples of roughly 18,000-1,000,000 naive CD8 T cells. Enrichment of CD8 T cells was done with RosetteSep CD8+ T Cell Enrichment Cocktail plus Ficoll-Paque, and ACK red cell lysis came afterward.

The TCR sequence derives from a human donor in good health. Some libraries in this study had Jurkat cell RNA spiked in. The chain is encoded by TRBV19 joined to TRBJ2-7; 8 bases in between match TRBD2. The sample was naive CD8+ T cells from blood, with Jurkat cell RNA spiked in. According to the study, the label for this sample's cell subset or site signals: FACS-sorted CD8+CD4-CCR7+CD45RA+ naive T cells. The CDR3 has the sequence CASSAAGTSSYEQYF. The sequence in DNA is TGTGCCAGTAGTGCCGCCGGGACTAGCTCCTACGAGCAGTACTTC.